This TCR beta chain was documented in a study of T cell responses to AZD1222 COVID-19 vaccine. Study-level findings and limits: Females made up more of the donors, who were largely white British, and clonal diversity may have come out too low. Spike-specific TCR breadth and depth both grew after two AZD1222 doses.

With respect to this clone: The antigen is unknown.

Repertoires were generated with immunoSEQ multiplex PCR, while TCRdb's copy carries only in-frame clones and drops some. Of fewer than 110,000 clones detected, 80% to 95% appear once; the ten largest clones hold around 4.8%. Trimming cost V 6 bases and J 0 bases; bases outside gene matches: 8. Germline loops: CDR1 MNHEY, CDR2 SMNVEV (reference sequence). The CDR3 is 16 residues long. This TCR derives from an adult in good health. The sample in question was peripheral blood, obtained on day 0 of AZD1222 vaccination. This chain uses TRBV27 with TRBJ1-1; TRBD1 aligns across 9 bases. The CDR3 sequence is CASSIQGANMNTEAFF. CDR3 DNA sequence: TGTGCCAGCAGCATACAGGGGGCGAACATGAACACTGAAGCTTTCTTT.